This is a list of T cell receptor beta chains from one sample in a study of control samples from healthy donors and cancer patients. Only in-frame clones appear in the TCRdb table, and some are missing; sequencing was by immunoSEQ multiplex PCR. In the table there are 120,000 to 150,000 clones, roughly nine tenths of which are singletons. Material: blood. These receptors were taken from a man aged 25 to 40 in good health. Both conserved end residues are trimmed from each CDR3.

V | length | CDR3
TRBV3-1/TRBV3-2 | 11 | ASRGGLGDEQF
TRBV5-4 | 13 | ASSLTSGIRETQY
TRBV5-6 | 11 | ASSLLNTDTQY
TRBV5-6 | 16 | ASSGEGLGASGANVLT
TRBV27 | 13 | ASSLSDVSSYEQY
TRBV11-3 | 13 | ASTPTGTGGYEQY
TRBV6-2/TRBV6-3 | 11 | ASSTGRHYGYT
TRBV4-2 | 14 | ASSQGAWGSNYGYT
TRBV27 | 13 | ASSPRRGRQETQY
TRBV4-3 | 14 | ASSQEARGQGNTIY
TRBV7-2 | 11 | ASSLDFGRERY
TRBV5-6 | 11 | ASSEDVLGTQY
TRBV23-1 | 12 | ASSLLAGEETQY
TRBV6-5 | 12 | ASRLQGRAYEQY
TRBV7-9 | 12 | ASSLGRDNYGYT
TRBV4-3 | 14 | ASSQPSPSGTDTQY
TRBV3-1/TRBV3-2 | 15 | ASSLSRTGQNTGELF
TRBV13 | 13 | ASSPGLAGVNEQF